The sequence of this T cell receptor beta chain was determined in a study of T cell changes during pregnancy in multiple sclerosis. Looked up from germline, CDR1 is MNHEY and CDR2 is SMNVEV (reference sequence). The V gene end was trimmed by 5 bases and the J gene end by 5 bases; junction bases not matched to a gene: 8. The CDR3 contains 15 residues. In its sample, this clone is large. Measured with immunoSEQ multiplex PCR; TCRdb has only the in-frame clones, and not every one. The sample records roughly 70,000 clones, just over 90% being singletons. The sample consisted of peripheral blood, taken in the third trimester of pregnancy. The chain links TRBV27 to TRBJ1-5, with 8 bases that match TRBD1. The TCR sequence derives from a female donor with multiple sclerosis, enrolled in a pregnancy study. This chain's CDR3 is CASSPSDRDDQPQHF. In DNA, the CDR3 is TGTGCCAGCAGTCCCTCGGACAGGGATGATCAGCCCCAGCATTTT.